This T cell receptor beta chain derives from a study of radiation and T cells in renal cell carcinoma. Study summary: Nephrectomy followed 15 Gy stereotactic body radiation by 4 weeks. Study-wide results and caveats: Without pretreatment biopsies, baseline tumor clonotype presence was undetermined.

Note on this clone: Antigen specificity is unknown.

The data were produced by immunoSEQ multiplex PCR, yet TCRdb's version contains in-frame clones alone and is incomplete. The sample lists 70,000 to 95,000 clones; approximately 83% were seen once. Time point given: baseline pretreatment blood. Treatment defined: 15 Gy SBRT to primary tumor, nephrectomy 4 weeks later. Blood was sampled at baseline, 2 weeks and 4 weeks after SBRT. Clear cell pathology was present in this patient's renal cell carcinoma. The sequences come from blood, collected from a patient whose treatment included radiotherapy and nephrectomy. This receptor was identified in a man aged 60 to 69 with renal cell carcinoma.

The CDR3 region has the DNA TGTGCCAGCAGCCCAGGACTAGCCGAGCAGTACTTC. Protein product: CASSPGLAEQYF. The rearrangement links TRBV7-2 to TRBJ2-7; TRBD2 agrees at 8 bases. J lost 6 bases, V lost 5 bases, and 3 bases had no gene match. Germline V gene data show CDR1 as SGHTA and CDR2 as FQGNSA. The CDR3 loop spans 12 amino acids.